These 24 T cell receptor beta chains originate from one sample sequenced in a study of OX40 agonist ivuxolimab in advanced cancers. The data were produced by immunoSEQ multiplex PCR, yet TCRdb's version contains in-frame clones alone and is incomplete. This table holds tens of thousands of clones, about four fifths found once. Specimen: CD4+ or CD8+ T cells sorted from blood, collected in a trial of the OX40 agonist ivuxolimab. The receptors derive from an adult with an advanced solid tumor such as melanoma, head and neck, liver or kidney cancer.

DNA for the CDR3: TGCGCCAGCAGCCAAGATCACCAGATCGGTAATTCACCCCTCCACTTT. Translating it yields CASSQDHQIGNSPLHF. The V call is TRBV4-1, the J call TRBJ1-6; no firm D call. CDR1 is MGHRA and CDR2 is YSYEKL in the germline V gene. The CDR3 sequence is 16 residues long. The V and J ends lost 0 bases and 6 bases respectively, with 12 bases between them.

V usage is TRBV10-3 and J usage is TRBJ2-7; TRBD2 might be the D (6 bases). V was trimmed by 4 bases and J by 1 base, leaving 11 bases between them. The CDR3 runs to 14 residues. Germline CDR1 reads ENHRY; CDR2 reads SYGVKD. CDR3 sequence reads: CAISGAGSSYEQYF. As DNA, the CDR3 is TGTGCCATCAGTGGTGCGGGATCATCCTACGAGCAGTACTTC.

J is TRBJ2-7 and V is TRBV2; 7 bases align to TRBD1. The V gene's germline CDR1 is SNHLY and CDR2 FYNNEI. This CDR3 comprises 14 residues. V was clipped by 1 base and J by 2 bases; unmatched bases: 2. The CDR3 sequence: CASSEVRGPYEQYF. CDR3 DNA: TGTGCCAGCAGTGAAGTAAGGGGGCCCTACGAGCAGTACTTC.

This clone was observed a single time. The chain has TRBV5-1 and TRBJ2-2, with a tentative D call TRBD1 (6 bases). Germline CDR1 and CDR2: SGHRS and YFSETQ. V lost 1 base and J 1 base, leaving 8 bases between the germline ends. This CDR3 comprises 15 residues. Written as DNA, the CDR3 is TGCGCCAGCAGCTTGACGACAGGGAACACCGGGGAGCTGTTTTTT. It codes for CASSLTTGNTGELFF.

By sample share, this clone is medium-sized. The chain carries TRBV5-4 and TRBJ1-6; TRBD1 aligns across 8 bases. The V gene's germline CDR1 is SGHNT and CDR2 YYREEE (reference sequence). The CDR3 totals 15 residues. V shed 5 bases and J 7 bases; nucleotides not matched to a gene: 8. In DNA form, the CDR3 reads TGTGCCAGCAGGCGACAGGGGTTGGAAAATTCACCCCTCCACTTT. Translating gives CASRRQGLENSPLHF.

The V and J genes are TRBV6-1 and TRBJ1-1; D remains ambiguous. Trimming removed 4 bases from V and 1 base from J, with 19 bases in between. The length of the CDR3 is 17 residues. CDR1 and CDR2 from the germline V gene are MNHNS and SASEGT. The CDR3 sequence is CASSGGPPQLKNTEAFF. The CDR3 nucleotides are TGTGCCAGCAGTGGGGGTCCTCCTCAACTAAAGAACACTGAAGCTTTCTTT.

The V call is TRBV25-1, the J call TRBJ1-6, with 8 nucleotides matching TRBD1. From germline, CDR1 is MGHDK and CDR2 SYGVNS. This CDR3 is 16 amino acids long. V lost 2 bases to trimming and J lost 6 bases; unmatched junction nucleotides: 6. As DNA, the CDR3 is TGTGCCAGCAGTGAAGGCAGGGGGCAGTTTAATTCACCCCTCCACTTT. This gives the protein CASSEGRGQFNSPLHF.

This chain connects TRBV9 to TRBJ2-1; 8 bases are shared with TRBD2. The CDR3 spans 16 residues. J was trimmed by 7 bases and V by 0 bases; bases with no gene match: 9. Germline CDR1 is SGDLS and CDR2 is YYNGEE. DNA of the CDR3: TGTGCCAGCAGCGTAGTGGGGACTAGGCAAGGAAATGAGCAGTTCTTC. Its translation: CASSVVGTRQGNEQFF. Drawing the rest from reference TRBV9 and TRBJ2-1, the complete variable domain is DSGVTQTPKHLITATGQRVTLRCSPRSGDLSVYWYQQSLDQGLQFLIQYYNGEERAKGNILERFSAQQFPDLHSELNLSSLELGDSALYFCASSVVGTRQGNEQFFGPGTRLTVL.

Concerning this clone itself: The sample has other DNA sequences that encode this CDR3 too. The CDR3 is CASRTGQGATGELFF. CDR3 coding DNA: TGTGCCAGCAGAACCGGACAGGGAGCGACCGGGGAGCTGTTTTTT. The gene calls are TRBV6-6 and TRBJ2-2; 8 nucleotides agree with TRBD1. In germline, CDR1 is MNHNY, CDR2 SVGAGI (reference sequence). CDR3 length: 15 amino acids. The ends lost 6 bases at V and 5 bases at J; junction bases unmatched: 8.

The J gene is TRBJ2-7, the V gene TRBV2, with TRBD1 as a possible D gene (5 bases). Between the trimmed V and J ends, which lost 3 bases and 0 bases, there was a span of 12 bases. The germline V gene has CDR1 SNHLY and CDR2 FYNNEI. The CDR3 extends over 15 amino acids. The CDR3 here is CASSDQGRVSYEQYF. The CDR3, as DNA: TGTGCCAGCAGTGATCAGGGAAGAGTCTCCTACGAGCAGTACTTC. The entire variable domain, with the rest obtained from reference TRBV2 and TRBJ2-7, is as follows: EPEVTQTPSHQVTQMGQEVILRCVPISNHLYFYWYRQILGQKVEFLVSFYNNEISEKSEIFDDQFSVERPDGSNFTLKIRSTKLEDSAMYFCASSDQGRVSYEQYFGPGTRLTVT.

The CDR3 loop is CASSIPGQGATDTQYF. DNA of the CDR3: TGTGCCAGTAGTATCCCGGGACAGGGGGCGACAGATACGCAGTATTTT. The V gene is TRBV19, the J gene TRBJ2-3; 12 bases are shared with TRBD1. This CDR3 has 16 amino acids. Germline V gives CDR1 LNHDA, CDR2 SQIVND (reference sequence). Losses at the gene ends were 3 bases for V and 3 bases for J; bases not matched to a gene: 4.

V usage is TRBV10-1 and J usage is TRBJ2-3; D is ambiguous. Germline V gene lookup returns CDR1 WNHNN and CDR2 SYGVQD (reference sequence). CDR3 length: 13 residues. The V gene lost 6 bases and the J gene lost 4 bases, with 11 bases spanning the gap. CDR3 sequence: CASSPVVSDTQYF. DNA of the CDR3: TGCGCCAGCAGCCCCGTTGTCTCAGATACGCAGTATTTT.

This clone has just a few counts. This chain's CDR3 is CASSVASGSGELFF. The CDR3 nucleotides are TGTGCCAGCAGCGTAGCTAGCGGGAGTGGGGAGCTGTTTTTT. The J gene is TRBJ2-2, the V gene TRBV9; 10 bases line up with TRBD2. Per the germline V gene, CDR1 is SGDLS and CDR2 is YYNGEE. The CDR3 runs to 14 residues. Trimming removed 0 bases from V and 8 bases from J; junction bases left unmatched: 1.

The genes are TRBV19 and TRBJ2-5; D is unclear. This CDR3 region has 15 residues. Trimming took off 1 base at V and 0 bases at J, with 9 bases between the two ends. CDR1 and CDR2 from the germline V gene are LNHDA and SQIVND (reference sequence). CDR3 amino acids: CASSIGTGYQETQYF. The CDR3 nucleotides are TGTGCCAGTAGTATAGGGACGGGTTACCAAGAGACCCAGTACTTC.

V and J are TRBV9 and TRBJ2-7, with TRBD2 matching over 11 bases. The germline CDR1 and CDR2 sequences are SGDLS and YYNGEE. The CDR3 spans 15 residues. With 4 bases clipped from V and 6 bases from J, the junction kept 9 bases outside the gene matches. Here the CDR3 reads CASSPHSGGAGEQYF. The CDR3, as DNA: TGTGCCAGCAGCCCTCATAGCGGGGGGGCCGGCGAGCAGTACTTC.

The chain recombines TRBV27 with TRBJ1-5; a possible D gene is TRBD1 (5 bases). Between the trimmed V and J ends, which lost 3 bases and 3 bases, there was a span of 9 bases. This CDR3 is built from 14 residues. The germline V gene has CDR1 MNHEY and CDR2 SMNVEV (reference sequence). DNA of the CDR3: TGTGCCAGCAGTTTTTCGGGGCCCAATCAGCCCCAGCATTTT. Translation: CASSFSGPNQPQHF.

This clone was recorded once. The chain combines TRBV2 with TRBJ2-1, with a possible D match to TRBD2 (6 bases). The CDR3 length is 13 residues. Trimming pared 8 bases from V and 8 bases from J, leaving 16 bases between. The germline gives CDR1 SNHLY, CDR2 FYNNEI. The CDR3 loop is CASGAGIGDEQFF. The DNA for the CDR3 is TGTGCCAGCGGGGCGGGAATAGGCGATGAGCAGTTCTTC.

The chain is built from TRBV7-9 and TRBJ1-6; tentatively, D is TRBD1 (6 bases). V lost 8 bases and J lost 6, with 14 bases in between. Germline V gene data show CDR1 as SEHNR and CDR2 as FQNEAQ (reference sequence). The CDR3 loop spans 14 amino acids. The CDR3 spells CASGPTGLNSPLHF. The CDR3 DNA sequence: TGTGCCAGCGGACCAACAGGGCTTAATTCACCCCTCCACTTT.

CDR3 residues: CASGLFSTLRQKNTGELFF. In DNA, the CDR3 is TGTGCTAGTGGTTTGTTTTCGACACTCCGACAGAAGAACACCGGGGAGCTGTTTTTT. V gene TRBV12-5 combines with J gene TRBJ2-2; D is possibly TRBD1 (5 bases). Germline V gene sequence: CDR1 LGHNT, CDR2 FRNRAP. With 2 bases removed from V and 1 base from J, the gap between germline ends came to 20 bases. The CDR3 totals 19 residues.

The chain is built from TRBV7-9 and TRBJ1-2; 7 bases match TRBD1. Germline loops: CDR1 SEHNR, CDR2 FQNEAQ (reference sequence). The CDR3 sequence is 14 residues long. The J segment lost 1 base and the V segment lost 11 bases, leaving 10 bases of the junction unmatched. CDR3 sequence reads: CAGLRQGDNYGYTF. The CDR3 DNA follows: TGTGCCGGTTTACGACAGGGTGATAACTATGGCTACACCTTC.

The chain links TRBV11-2 to TRBJ2-3; tentative D call: TRBD2 (6 bases). CDR1 is SGHAT, CDR2 FQNNGV, per germline. CDR3 length: 15 amino acids. V was clipped by 2 bases and J by 5 bases, with 14 bases between them. CDR3 in amino acids: CASSLRGMTQDTQYF. The CDR3 DNA reads TGTGCCAGCAGCTTACGCGGGATGACCCAAGATACGCAGTATTTT.

The chain recombines TRBV9 with TRBJ2-7; D is uncertain. The CDR3 spans 15 residues. Deletions cut 0 bases from V and 9 bases from J, with 19 bases between. Looked up from germline, CDR1 is SGDLS and CDR2 is YYNGEE. CDR3 loop: CASSVGDGPTNGQYF. CDR3 DNA sequence: TGTGCCAGCAGCGTAGGAGACGGACCGACGAACGGGCAGTACTTC.

The chain links TRBV21-1 to TRBJ2-3; the DNA was not used to check the table's D call, TRBD1. TRBV21-1 is flagged as a pseudogene. The CDR3 sequence is 16 residues long. CDR3 sequence (DNA): TGTGCCAGCGTAAAGTCGACAGGGGGTAGTTCAGATACGCAGTATTTT. Residues: CASVKSTGGSSDTQYF.

The V gene is TRBV9, the J gene TRBJ2-3; 9 positions match TRBD1. V dropped 4 bases and J dropped 5; count of bases not matched to a gene: 11. This CDR3 is built from 16 residues. Looked up from germline, CDR1 is SGDLS and CDR2 is YYNGEE. As DNA, the CDR3 is TGTGCCAGCAGCCTACGGACAGGGGTGGGAGGAGATACGCAGTATTTT. This encodes CASSLRTGVGGDTQYF.